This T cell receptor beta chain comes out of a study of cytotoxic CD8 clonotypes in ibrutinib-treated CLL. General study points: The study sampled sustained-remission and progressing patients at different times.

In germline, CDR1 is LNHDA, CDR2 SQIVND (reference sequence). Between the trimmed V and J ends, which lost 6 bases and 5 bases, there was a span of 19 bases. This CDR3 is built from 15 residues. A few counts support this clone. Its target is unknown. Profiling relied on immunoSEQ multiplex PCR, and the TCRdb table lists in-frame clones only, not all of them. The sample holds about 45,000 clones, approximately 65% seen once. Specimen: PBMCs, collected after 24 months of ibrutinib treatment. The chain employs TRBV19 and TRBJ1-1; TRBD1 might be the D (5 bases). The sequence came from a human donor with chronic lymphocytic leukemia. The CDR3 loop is CASSTGTPRGTEAFF. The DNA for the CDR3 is TGTGCCAGTAGCACCGGGACTCCCAGAGGGACTGAAGCTTTCTTT.